The 7 T cell receptor beta chains below were found in one sample sequenced in a study of cytomegalovirus exposure and HLA in healthy donors. Both 60 Vbeta primers and 13 Jbeta primers went into the PCR. The assay was immunoSEQ multiplex PCR, and TCRdb's table has in-frame clones only and misses some. This sample contains over 55,000 clones. Sequencing input: PBMCs. The receptors stem from a boy between 10 and 17 years old in good health and CMV-seronegative.

V usage is TRBV2 and J usage is TRBJ2-7, with 10 bases identical to TRBD1. V shed 5 bases, J shed 3 bases, and the junction held 4 bases outside the gene matches. CDR1 and CDR2 (germline): SNHLY, FYNNEI. This CDR3 has 14 amino acids. The CDR3 is CASSRTGGIYEQYF. CDR3 bases: TGTGCCAGCAGTCGGACAGGGGGTATCTACGAGCAGTACTTC.

The chain couples TRBV19 to TRBJ1-1, with D possibly being TRBD1 (5 bases). Deletions cut 7 bases from V and 4 bases from J, with 19 bases between. The CDR3 consists of 15 residues. Per germline, CDR1 LNHDA and CDR2 SQIVND (reference sequence). CDR3 loop: CASTHAGRVGTEAFF. The CDR3 DNA reads as TGTGCCAGTACCCACGCAGGCAGGGTGGGCACTGAAGCTTTCTTT. Based on the CDR3 plus reference TRBV19 and TRBJ1-1, the full variable domain is DGGITQSPKYLFRKEGQNVTLSCEQNLNHDAMYWYRQDPGQGLRLIYYSQIVNDFQKGDIAEGYSVSREKKESFPLTVTSAQKNPTAFYLCASTHAGRVGTEAFFGQGTRLTVV.

The chain employs TRBV6-5 and TRBJ2-7, with 7 positions matching TRBD1. This CDR3 is built from 13 residues. V lost 6 bases, J lost 2 bases, and 4 bases stayed unmatched. Germline CDR1 reads MNHEY; CDR2 reads SVGAGI. The CDR3 loop reads CASSRTGAYEQYF. The CDR3 nucleotides are TGTGCCAGCAGCCGGACAGGAGCCTACGAGCAGTACTTC.

The chain carries TRBV19 and TRBJ2-3, with a weak D call TRBD2 (5 bases). Per germline, CDR1 LNHDA and CDR2 SQIVND (reference sequence). With 1 base removed from V and 4 bases from J, the gap between germline ends came to 9 bases. This CDR3 comprises 14 residues. Written as DNA, the CDR3 is TGTGCCAGTAGTATAGGAGGGATCGCAGATACGCAGTATTTT. This encodes CASSIGGIADTQYF.

The V call is TRBV4-1, the J call TRBJ1-1; the D gene is possibly TRBD1 (5 bases). Germline CDR1 is MGHRA and CDR2 is YSYEKL. CDR3 length: 12 residues. Trimming took off 1 base at V and 10 bases at J, with 10 bases between the two ends. The CDR3 loop reads CASSQGARGAFF. Here the CDR3 DNA reads TGCGCCAGCAGCCAAGGGGCTAGGGGAGCTTTCTTT.

The rearrangement links TRBV19 to TRBJ1-4; a possible D gene is TRBD1 (5 bases). The germline V gene encodes CDR1 LNHDA and CDR2 SQIVND (reference sequence). The length of the CDR3 is 15 residues. Trimming pared 5 bases from V and 6 bases from J, leaving 16 bases between. Written as DNA, the CDR3 is TGTGCCAGTAGTCCGTCGACGGTAGGGGATGAAAAACTGTTTTTT. Its protein is CASSPSTVGDEKLFF.

This rearrangement joins TRBV27 to TRBJ1-1; weak D call: TRBD1 (6 bases). CDR1 MNHEY and CDR2 SMNVEV come from the germline V gene (reference sequence). V lost 3 bases and J lost 6, with 11 bases in between. The CDR3 has 13 amino acids. The CDR3 region has the DNA TGTGCCAGCAGTTTCAGACAGGTCTCTGAAGCTTTCTTT. Its protein product is CASSFRQVSEAFF.